The text below deals with one T cell receptor (beta chain). It lacks a known antigen. No base-level quality is on record; no much larger clone is a single base apart. The entry originates in a study of blood T cell repertoires in COVID-19 (TCRdb year 2020). A note on the overall study: Samples covering the acute and convalescent phases of COVID-19 were provided by collaborators in the United States, Italy and Spain. The material from the prospective study consisted of cDNA or gDNA derived from T cells, B-cell-depleted T cells, or PBMCs. The sample metadata nearly always contained a de-identified subject ID, COVID-19 status, age in years and sex. Deeply sampled blood TCRbeta repertoires from subjects exposed to, actively infected with, or recovered from COVID-19 were included in the dataset. The samples were drawn from two sources: the first 160 participants of the ongoing ImmuneRACE study, and 1,000 to 1,500 subjects contributed by 6 global collaborators. HLA class I and class II types, where available, came from metadata supplied by the sample provider rather than from assay-based typing. The repertoires were released in a freely available public database meant as a resource for research on the immune response to SARS-CoV-2. Here is what the overall study found, with its caveats: The quantity of clinical and demographic metadata differed by source and by participant and was supplied without curation.

Trimming removed 4 bases from V and 4 bases from J; the gene matches leave 4 bases unexplained. Via the germline V gene (reference sequence), CDR1 is LNHDA and CDR2 SQIVND. The CDR3 numbers 15 residues from cysteine through phenylalanine. The sequence is cut down to CDR3 DNA, 45 bases in frame from base 1. The immunoSEQ Assay, a bias-controlled multiplex PCR, was used to amplify TCRbeta CDR3 regions from genomic DNA. Concerning the study's data processing: Within the assay, amplification of reference gene primers was used to estimate how many nucleated cells each sample contained. To quantify the absolute abundance of each unique TCRbeta CDR3 rearrangement, sequence reads were collapsed and filtered. For each sample, productive Simpson clonality was calculated as the square root of Simpson's diversity index over productive rearrangements. TCRdb mirrors the immuneACCESS table, restricted to in-frame sequences. Some clones are absent from its copies; in checked studies, under half trace to an unresolved V gene, and the reason for the others is unknown. For V, J and clone size, that table is used; D and trimming come from the DNA. The table for this sample lists a few hundred thousand clones; 89% of them were counted only once. The ten largest account for 0.9% to 1% of the sample.

Samples from volunteer blood donors who had recovered from COVID-19 were contributed by a second Seattle source. Collaborating institutions collected whole blood in K2EDTA tubes following their own protocols. Collaborator samples were shipped for TCRbeta analysis as frozen whole blood, isolated PBMCs, or DNA extracted from either sample type. The sample comprised peripheral blood. The chain links TRBV19 with TRBJ1-1; TRBD1 lines up with 12 middle nucleotides. This receptor was taken from a woman between 40 and 55 years old who had recovered from COVID-19. The CDR3 region reads CASSTVGQGATEAFF. DNA sequence: TGTGCCAGTAGTACCGTGGGACAGGGGGCCACTGAAGCTTTCTTT.